The clone carrying this T cell receptor (beta chain) came up once. Antigen: not known. From germline, CDR1 is PRHDT and CDR2 FYEKMQ (reference sequence). Germline trimming cut 4 bases from V and 1 base from J; bases unmatched to any gene: 11. The CDR3 runs to 18 residues. The data were taken from a study of T cell repertoires and HLA-DP antigens. Study-wide context: In vitro CD4+ alloreactivity was against HeLa-presented HLA-DP. Study observations and caveats: Against both alloantigens, CD137+ clonality was similar, approximately 0.4. Average cumulative frequency of previously undetected clones was roughly 34% against one allele and approximately 49% against the other.

CD4+ T cells, purified by negative selection, averaged 97.7% purity. Using immunoSEQ multiplex PCR, the repertoire was profiled, and TCRdb retains in-frame clones only, with some absent. The sample has some 89,000 clones, roughly nine tenths seen once. The TCR was taken from a man aged 50-59 years in good health and CMV-seronegative. The J gene is TRBJ2-3, the V gene TRBV13; 10 bases match TRBD2. The sequenced sample consisted of CD4+ T cells from PBMCs. CDR3 sequence reads: CASSSGLASGTRTDTQYF. CDR3 in DNA: TGTGCCAGCAGCTCGGGACTAGCGTCAGGCACCCGCACAGATACGCAGTATTTT. The complete variable domain, with remaining parts taken from reference TRBV13 and TRBJ2-3, reads AAGVIQSPRHLIKEKRETATLKCYPIPRHDTVYWYQQGPGQDPQFLISFYEKMQSDKGSIPDRFSAQQFSDYHSELNMSSLELGDSALYFCASSSGLASGTRTDTQYFGPGTRLTVL.